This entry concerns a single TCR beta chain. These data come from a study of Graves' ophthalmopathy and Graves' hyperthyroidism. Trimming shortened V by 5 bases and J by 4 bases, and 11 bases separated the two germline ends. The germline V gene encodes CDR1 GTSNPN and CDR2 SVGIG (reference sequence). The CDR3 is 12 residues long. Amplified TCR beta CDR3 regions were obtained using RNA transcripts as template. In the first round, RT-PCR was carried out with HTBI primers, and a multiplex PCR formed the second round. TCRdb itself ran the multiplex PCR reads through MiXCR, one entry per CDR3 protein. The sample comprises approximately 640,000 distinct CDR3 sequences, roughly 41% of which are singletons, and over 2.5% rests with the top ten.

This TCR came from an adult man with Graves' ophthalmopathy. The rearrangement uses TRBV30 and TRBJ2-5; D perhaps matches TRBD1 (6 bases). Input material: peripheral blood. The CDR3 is CAWGGLGETQYF. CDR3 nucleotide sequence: TGTGCCTGGGGGGGCTTGGGAGAGACCCAGTACTTC.